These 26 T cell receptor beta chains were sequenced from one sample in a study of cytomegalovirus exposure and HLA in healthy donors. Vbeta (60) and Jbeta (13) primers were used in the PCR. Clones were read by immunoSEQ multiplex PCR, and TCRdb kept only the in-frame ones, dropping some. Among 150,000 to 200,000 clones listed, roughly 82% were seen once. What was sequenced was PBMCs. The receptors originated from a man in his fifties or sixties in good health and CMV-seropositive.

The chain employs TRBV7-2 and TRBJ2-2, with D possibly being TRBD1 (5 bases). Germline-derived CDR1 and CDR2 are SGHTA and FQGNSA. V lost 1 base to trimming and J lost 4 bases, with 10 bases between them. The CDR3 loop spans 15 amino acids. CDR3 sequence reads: CASSLVSRGTGELFF. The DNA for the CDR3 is TGTGCCAGCAGCTTAGTCTCTAGGGGCACCGGGGAGCTGTTTTTT.

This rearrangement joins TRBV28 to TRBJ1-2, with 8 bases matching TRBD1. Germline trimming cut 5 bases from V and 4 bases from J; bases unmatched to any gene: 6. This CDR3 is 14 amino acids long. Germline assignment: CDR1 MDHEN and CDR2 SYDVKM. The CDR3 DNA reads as TGTGCCAGCAGTCCCGACAGGGGCTTCTATGGCTACACCTTC. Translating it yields CASSPDRGFYGYTF.

CDR3 in amino acids: CASSTRTTCYNQPQHF. In DNA, the CDR3 is TGTGCCAGCAGCACCCGCACAACCTGTTACAATCAGCCCCAGCATTTT. The V call is TRBV21-1, the J call TRBJ1-5; the table's TRBD1 call for D was not verified on the DNA. TRBV21-1 is classified as a pseudogene. The CDR3 contains 16 residues.

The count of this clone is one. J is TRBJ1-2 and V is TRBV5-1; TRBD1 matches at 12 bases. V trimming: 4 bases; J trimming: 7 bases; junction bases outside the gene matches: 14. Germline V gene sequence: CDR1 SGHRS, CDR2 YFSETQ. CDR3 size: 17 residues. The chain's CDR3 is CASSLSPGTGGGAGYTF. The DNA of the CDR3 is TGCGCCAGCAGCCTGAGCCCCGGGACAGGGGGCGGGGCTGGCTACACCTTC.

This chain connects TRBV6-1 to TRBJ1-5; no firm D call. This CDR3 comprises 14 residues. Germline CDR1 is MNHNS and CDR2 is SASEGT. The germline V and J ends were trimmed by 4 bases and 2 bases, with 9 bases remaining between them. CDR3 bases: TGTGCCAGCAGTGTCCAGGCCCGCAATCAGCCCCAGCATTTT. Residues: CASSVQARNQPQHF.

This chain's CDR3 is CASSDPTGASWGNQPQHF. The CDR3 DNA reads TGTGCCAGCAGCGATCCGACAGGCGCTTCTTGGGGCAATCAGCCCCAGCATTTT. The rearrangement joins TRBV5-8 to TRBJ1-5; possible D gene TRBD1, 6 bases. The CDR3 sequence is 18 residues long. V lost 4 bases and J lost 2, with 22 bases in between. CDR1 is SGHTS, CDR2 YDEGEE, per germline.

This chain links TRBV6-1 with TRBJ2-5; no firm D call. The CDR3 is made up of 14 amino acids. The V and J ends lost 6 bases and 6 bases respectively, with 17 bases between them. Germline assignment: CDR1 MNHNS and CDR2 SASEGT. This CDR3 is CASSSTQDAKTQYF. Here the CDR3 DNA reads TGTGCCAGCAGCTCCACCCAGGATGCGAAGACCCAGTACTTC.

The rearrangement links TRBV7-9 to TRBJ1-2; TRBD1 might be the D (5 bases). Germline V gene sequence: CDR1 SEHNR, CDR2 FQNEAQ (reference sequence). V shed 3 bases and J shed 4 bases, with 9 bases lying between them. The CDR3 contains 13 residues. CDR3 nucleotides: TGTGCCAGCAGCTTTCTGGGGCGCTATGGCTACACCTTC. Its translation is CASSFLGRYGYTF.

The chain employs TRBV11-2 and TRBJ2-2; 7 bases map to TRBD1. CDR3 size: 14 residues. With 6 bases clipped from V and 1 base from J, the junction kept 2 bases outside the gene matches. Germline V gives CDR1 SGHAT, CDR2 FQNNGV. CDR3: CASRGQLNTGELFF. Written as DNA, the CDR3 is TGTGCCAGCAGGGGACAGCTGAACACCGGGGAGCTGTTTTTT. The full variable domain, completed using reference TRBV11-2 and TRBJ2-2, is EAGVAQSPRYKIIEKRQSVAFWCNPISGHATLYWYQQILGQGPKLLIQFQNNGVVDDSQLPKDRFSAERLKGVDSTLKIQPAKLEDSAVYLCASRGQLNTGELFFGEGSRLTVL.

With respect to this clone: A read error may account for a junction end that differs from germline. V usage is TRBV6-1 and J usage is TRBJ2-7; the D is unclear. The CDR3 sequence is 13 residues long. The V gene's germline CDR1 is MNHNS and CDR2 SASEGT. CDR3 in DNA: TGTGCCAACAGTGAATCCAGCTCCTACGAGCAGTACTTC. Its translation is CANSESSSYEQYF.

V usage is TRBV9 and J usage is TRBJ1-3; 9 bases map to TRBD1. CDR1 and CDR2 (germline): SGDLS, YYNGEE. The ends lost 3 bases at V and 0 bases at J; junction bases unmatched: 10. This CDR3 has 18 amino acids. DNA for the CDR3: TGTGCCAGCAGCGCCGGGGGGTTACAGGGGGCCTCTGGAAACACCATATATTTT. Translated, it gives CASSAGGLQGASGNTIYF.

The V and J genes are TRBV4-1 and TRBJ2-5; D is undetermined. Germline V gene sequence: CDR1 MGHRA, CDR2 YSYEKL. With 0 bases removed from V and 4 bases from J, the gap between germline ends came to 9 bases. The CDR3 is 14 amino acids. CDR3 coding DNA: TGCGCCAGCAGCCAAGATACGGGTAGAGAGACCCAGTACTTC. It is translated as CASSQDTGRETQYF.

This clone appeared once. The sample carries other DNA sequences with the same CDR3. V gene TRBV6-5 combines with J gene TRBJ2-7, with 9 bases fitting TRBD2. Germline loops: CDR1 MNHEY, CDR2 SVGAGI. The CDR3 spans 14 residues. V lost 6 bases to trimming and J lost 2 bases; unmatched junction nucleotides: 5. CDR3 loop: CASRGTSSAYEQYF. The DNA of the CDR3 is TGTGCCAGCAGAGGGACTAGCAGCGCCTACGAGCAGTACTTC.

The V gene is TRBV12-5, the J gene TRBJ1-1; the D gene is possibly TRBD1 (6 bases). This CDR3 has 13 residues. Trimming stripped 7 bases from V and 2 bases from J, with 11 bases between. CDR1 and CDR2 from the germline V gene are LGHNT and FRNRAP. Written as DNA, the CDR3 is TGTGCTAGTGCCACGGGGGGCAACACTGAAGCTTTCTTT. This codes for CASATGGNTEAFF.

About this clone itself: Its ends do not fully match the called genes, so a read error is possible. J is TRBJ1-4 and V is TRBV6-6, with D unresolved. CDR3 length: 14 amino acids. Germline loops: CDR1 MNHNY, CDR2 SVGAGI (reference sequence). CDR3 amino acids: CVSSPLAGREKLFF. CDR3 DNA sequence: TGTGTCAGCAGTCCACTGGCAGGCCGAGAAAAACTGTTTTTT.

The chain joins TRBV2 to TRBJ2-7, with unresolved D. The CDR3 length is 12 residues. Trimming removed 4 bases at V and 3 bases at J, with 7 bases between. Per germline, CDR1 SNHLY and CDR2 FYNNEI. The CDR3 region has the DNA TGTGCCAGCAGTGTGGGCAGCTACGAGCAGTACGTC. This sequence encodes CASSVGSYEQYV.

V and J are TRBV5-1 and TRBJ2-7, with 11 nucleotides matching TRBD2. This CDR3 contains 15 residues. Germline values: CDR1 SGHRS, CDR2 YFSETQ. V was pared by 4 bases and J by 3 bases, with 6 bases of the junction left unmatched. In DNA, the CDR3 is TGCGCCAGCAGCCTGATAGCGGGGGGGCTCTACGAGCAGTACTTC. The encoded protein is CASSLIAGGLYEQYF.

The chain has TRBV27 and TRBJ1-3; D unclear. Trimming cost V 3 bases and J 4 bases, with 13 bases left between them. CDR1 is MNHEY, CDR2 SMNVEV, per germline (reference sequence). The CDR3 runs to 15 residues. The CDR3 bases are TGTGCCAGCAGTTTCACATCATCTCTGGGAAACACCATATATTTT. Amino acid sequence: CASSFTSSLGNTIYF.

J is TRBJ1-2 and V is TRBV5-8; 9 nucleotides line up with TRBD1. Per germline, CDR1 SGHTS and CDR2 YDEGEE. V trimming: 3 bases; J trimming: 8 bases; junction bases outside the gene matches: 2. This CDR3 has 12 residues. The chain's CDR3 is CASSWTGEGYTF. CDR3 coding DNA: TGTGCCAGCAGCTGGACAGGGGAAGGCTACACCTTC.

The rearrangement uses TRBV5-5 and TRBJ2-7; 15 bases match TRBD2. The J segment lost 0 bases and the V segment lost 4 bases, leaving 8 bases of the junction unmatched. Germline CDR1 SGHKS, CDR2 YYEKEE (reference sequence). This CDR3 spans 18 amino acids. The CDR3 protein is CASSLRTSGGASSYEQYF. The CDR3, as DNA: TGTGCCAGCAGCCTACGGACTAGCGGGGGGGCAAGCTCCTACGAGCAGTACTTC.

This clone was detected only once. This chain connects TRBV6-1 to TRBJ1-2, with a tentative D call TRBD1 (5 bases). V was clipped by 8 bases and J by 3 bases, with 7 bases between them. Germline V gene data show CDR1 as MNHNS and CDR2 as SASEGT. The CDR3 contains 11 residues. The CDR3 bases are TGTGCCAGCCGGGACTACTATGGCTACACCTTC. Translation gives CASRDYYGYTF.

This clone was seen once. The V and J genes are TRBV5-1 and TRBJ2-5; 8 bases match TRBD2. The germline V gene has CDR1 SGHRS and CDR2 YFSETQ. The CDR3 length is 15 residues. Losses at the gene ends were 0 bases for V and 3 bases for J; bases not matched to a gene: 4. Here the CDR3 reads CASSLGGTSKETQYF. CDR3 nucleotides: TGCGCCAGCAGCTTGGGCGGGACTAGTAAAGAGACCCAGTACTTC.

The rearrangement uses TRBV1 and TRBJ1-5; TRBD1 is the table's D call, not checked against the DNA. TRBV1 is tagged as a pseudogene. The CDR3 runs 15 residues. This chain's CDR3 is CTSSPTATENQPQHF. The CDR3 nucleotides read TGCACCAGCAGCCCCACCGCGACAGAAAATCAGCCCCAGCATTTT.

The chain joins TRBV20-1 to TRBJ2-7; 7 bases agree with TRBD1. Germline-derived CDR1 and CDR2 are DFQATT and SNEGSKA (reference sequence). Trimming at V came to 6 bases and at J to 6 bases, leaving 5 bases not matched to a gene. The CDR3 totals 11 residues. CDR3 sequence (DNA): TGCAGTGCGGTAAACAGGGGCGAGCAGTACTTC. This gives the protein CSAVNRGEQYF.

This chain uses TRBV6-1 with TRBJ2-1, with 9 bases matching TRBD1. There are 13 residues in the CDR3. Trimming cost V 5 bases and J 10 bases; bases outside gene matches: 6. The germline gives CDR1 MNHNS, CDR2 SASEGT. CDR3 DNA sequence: TGTGCCAGCAGTCAAAACAGGGGGCTCGAGCAGTTCTTC. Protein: CASSQNRGLEQFF.

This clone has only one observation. In DNA, the CDR3 is TGTGCCAGCAGCTTGGGATCCGGAGTAGCCTACGAGCAGTACGTC. Translating gives CASSLGSGVAYEQYV. The chain employs TRBV5-4 and TRBJ2-7; D gene ambiguous. The CDR3 is 15 residues long. CDR1 and CDR2 from the germline V gene are SGHNT and YYREEE (reference sequence). V dropped 0 bases and J dropped 2 bases, with 12 bases sitting between them.